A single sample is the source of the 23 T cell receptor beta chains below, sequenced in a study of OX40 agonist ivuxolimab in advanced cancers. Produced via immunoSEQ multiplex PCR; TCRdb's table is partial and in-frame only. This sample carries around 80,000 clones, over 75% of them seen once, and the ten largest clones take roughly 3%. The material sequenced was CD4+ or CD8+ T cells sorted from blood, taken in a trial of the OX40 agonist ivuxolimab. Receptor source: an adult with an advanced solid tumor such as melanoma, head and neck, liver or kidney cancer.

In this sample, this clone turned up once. CDR3 loop: CASSVDPDPMNTEAFF. In DNA, the CDR3 is TGTGCCAGCAGCGTAGACCCGGACCCTATGAACACTGAAGCTTTCTTT. V is TRBV9 and J is TRBJ1-1; D gene ambiguous. The V end lost 0 bases, the J end lost 0 bases, and 12 bases lay between the germline ends. The CDR3 runs to 16 residues. Germline CDR1 is SGDLS and CDR2 is YYNGEE.

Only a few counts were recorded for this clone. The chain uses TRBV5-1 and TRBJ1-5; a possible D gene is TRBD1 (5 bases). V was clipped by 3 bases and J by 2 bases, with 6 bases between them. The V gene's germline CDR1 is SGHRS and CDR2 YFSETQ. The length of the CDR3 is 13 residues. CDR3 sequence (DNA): TGCGCCAGCAGCTGGGGGGGCAATCAGCCCCAGCATTTT. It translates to CASSWGGNQPQHF.

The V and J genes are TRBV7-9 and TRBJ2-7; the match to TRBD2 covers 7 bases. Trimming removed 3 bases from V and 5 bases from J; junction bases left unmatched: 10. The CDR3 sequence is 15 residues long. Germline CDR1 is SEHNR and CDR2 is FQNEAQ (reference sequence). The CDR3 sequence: CASSFAGEFSHEQYF. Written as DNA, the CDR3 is TGTGCCAGCAGCTTCGCGGGAGAGTTTAGCCACGAGCAGTACTTC.

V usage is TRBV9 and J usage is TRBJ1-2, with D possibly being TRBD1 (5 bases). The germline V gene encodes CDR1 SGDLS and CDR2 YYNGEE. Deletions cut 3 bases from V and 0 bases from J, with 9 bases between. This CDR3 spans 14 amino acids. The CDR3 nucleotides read TGTGCCAGCAGCGCTCAGGGAGCTAACTATGGCTACACCTTC. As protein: CASSAQGANYGYTF.

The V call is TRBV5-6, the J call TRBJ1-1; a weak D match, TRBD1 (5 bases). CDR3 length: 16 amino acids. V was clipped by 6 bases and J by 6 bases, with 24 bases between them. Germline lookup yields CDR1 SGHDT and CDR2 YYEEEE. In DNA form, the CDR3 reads TGTGCCAGCACCATCACCGGTGGGGGGATTGGGGCTGAAGCTTTCTTT. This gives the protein CASTITGGGIGAEAFF.

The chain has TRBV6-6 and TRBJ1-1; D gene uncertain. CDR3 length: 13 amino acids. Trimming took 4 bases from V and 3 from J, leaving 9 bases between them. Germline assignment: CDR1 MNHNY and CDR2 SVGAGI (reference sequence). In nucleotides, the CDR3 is TGTGCCAGCAGTTCCGGCGCCTACACTGAAGCTTTCTTT. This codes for CASSSGAYTEAFF.

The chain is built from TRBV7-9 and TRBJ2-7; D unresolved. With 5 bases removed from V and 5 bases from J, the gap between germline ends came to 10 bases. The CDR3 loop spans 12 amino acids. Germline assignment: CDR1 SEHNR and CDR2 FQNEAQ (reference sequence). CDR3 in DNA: TGTGCCAGCAGCCTAAGGGCCAACGAGCAGTACTTC. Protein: CASSLRANEQYF.

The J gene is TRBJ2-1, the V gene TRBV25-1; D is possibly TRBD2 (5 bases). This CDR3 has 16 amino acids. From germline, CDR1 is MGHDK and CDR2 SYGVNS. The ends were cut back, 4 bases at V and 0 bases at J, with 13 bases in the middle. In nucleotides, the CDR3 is TGTGCCAGCAGTGCAACGAGGGTTAGCTCCTACAATGAGCAGTTCTTC. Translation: CASSATRVSSYNEQFF.

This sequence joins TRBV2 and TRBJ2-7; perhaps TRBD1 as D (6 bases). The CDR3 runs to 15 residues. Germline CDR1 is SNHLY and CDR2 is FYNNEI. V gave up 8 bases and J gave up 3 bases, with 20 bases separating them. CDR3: CASQRTRGMGYEQYF. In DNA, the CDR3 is TGTGCCAGCCAACGGACCAGGGGAATGGGCTACGAGCAGTACTTC. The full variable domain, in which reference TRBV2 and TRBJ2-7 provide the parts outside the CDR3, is EPEVTQTPSHQVTQMGQEVILRCVPISNHLYFYWYRQILGQKVEFLVSFYNNEISEKSEIFDDQFSVERPDGSNFTLKIRSTKLEDSAMYFCASQRTRGMGYEQYFGPGTRLTVT.

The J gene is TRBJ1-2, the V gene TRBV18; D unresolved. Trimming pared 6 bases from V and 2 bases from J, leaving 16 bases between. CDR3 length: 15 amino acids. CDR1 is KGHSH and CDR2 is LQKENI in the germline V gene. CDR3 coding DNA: TGTGCCAGCTCTGGCGGGAGGAATTCAAACTATGGCTACACCTTC. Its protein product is CASSGGRNSNYGYTF.

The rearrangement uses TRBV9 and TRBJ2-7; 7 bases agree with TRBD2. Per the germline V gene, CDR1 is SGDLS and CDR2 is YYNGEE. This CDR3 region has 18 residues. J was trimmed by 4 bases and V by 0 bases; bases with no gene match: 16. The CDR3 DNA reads TGTGCCAGCAGCGTAGGGGTAGGCGGGGGACCAGGTGATTACGAGCAGTACTTC. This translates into CASSVGVGGGPGDYEQYF.

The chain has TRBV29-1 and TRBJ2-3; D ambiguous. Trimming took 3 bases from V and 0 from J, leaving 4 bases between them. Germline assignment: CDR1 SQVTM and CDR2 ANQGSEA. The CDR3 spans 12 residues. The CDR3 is CSVEGSTDTQYF. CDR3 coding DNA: TGCAGCGTTGAGGGCAGCACAGATACGCAGTATTTT.

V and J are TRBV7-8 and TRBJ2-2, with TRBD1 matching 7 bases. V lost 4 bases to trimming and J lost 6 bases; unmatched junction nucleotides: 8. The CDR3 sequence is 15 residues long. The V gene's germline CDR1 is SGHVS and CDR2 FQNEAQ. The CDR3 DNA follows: TGTGCCAGCAGCTCCCGAGGACAGGAAGCCGGGGAGCTGTTTTTT. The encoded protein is CASSSRGQEAGELFF.

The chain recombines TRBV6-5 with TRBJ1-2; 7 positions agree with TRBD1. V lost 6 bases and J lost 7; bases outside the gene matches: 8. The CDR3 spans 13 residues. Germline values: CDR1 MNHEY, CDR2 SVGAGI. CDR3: CASSLLGGSGYTF. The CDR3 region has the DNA TGTGCCAGCAGCTTACTAGGGGGCTCTGGCTACACCTTC.

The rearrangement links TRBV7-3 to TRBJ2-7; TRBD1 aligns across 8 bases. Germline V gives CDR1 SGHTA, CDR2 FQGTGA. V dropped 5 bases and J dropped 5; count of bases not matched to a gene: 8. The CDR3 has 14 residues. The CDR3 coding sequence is TGTGCCAGCAGCCCGGGACAGGCGGCCGACGAGCAGTACTTC. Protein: CASSPGQAADEQYF.

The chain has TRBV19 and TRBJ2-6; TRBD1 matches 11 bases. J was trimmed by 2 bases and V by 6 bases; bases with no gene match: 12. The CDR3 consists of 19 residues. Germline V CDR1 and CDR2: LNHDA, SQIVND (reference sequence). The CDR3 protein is CASRLLRTGGLTGANVLTF. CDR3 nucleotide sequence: TGTGCCAGTAGGCTTCTCCGGACAGGGGGCCTGACTGGGGCCAACGTCCTGACTTTC.

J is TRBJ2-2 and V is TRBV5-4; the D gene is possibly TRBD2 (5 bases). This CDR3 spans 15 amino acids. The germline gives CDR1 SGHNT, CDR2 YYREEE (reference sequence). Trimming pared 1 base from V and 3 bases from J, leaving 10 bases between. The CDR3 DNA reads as TGTGCCAGCAGCTTGTGGAGCGGATACACCGGGGAGCTGTTTTTT. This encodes CASSLWSGYTGELFF.

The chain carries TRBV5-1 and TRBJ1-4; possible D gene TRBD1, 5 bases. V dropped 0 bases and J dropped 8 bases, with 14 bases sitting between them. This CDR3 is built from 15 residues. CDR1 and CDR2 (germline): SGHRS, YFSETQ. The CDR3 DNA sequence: TGCGCCAGCAGCTTGGCCGGGGGGAGTGGCGAAAAACTGTTTTTT. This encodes CASSLAGGSGEKLFF.

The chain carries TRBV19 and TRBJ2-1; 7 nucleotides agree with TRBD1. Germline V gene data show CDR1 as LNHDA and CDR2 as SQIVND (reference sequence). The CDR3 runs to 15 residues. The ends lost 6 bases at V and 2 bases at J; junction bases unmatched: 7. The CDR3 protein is CASRRQGSTYNEQFF. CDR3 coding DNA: TGTGCCAGTAGACGACAGGGCTCTACCTACAATGAGCAGTTCTTC. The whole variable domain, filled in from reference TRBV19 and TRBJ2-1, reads DGGITQSPKYLFRKEGQNVTLSCEQNLNHDAMYWYRQDPGQGLRLIYYSQIVNDFQKGDIAEGYSVSREKKESFPLTVTSAQKNPTAFYLCASRRQGSTYNEQFFGPGTRLTVL.

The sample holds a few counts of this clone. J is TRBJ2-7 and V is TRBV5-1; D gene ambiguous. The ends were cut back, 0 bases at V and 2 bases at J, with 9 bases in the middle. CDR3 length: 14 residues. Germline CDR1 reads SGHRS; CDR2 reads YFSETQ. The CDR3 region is CASSLEFTAYEQYF. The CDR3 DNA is TGCGCCAGCAGCTTGGAGTTCACCGCCTACGAGCAGTACTTC.

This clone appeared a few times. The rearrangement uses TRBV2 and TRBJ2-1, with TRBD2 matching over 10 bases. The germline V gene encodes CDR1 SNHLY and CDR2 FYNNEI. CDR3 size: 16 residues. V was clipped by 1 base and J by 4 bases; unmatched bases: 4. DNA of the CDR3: TGTGCCAGCAGTGAAGAGGCAGCGGGGGGGTACAATGAGCAGTTCTTC. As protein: CASSEEAAGGYNEQFF.

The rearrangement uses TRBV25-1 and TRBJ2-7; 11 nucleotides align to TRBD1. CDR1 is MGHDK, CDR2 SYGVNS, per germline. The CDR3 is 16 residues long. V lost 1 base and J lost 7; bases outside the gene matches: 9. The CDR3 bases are TGTGCCAGCAGTGAATGGATGGGGACAGGGGGTGTAGAGCAGTACTTC. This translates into CASSEWMGTGGVEQYF.

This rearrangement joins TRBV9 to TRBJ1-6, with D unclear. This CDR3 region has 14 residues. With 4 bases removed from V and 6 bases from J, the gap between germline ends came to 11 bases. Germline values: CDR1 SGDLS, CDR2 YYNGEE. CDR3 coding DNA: TGTGCCAGCAGCCCCTGGGTCCTTAATTCACCCCTCCACTTT. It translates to CASSPWVLNSPLHF.